A single sample is the source of the 32 T cell receptor beta chains below, sequenced in a study of blood T cell repertoires in COVID-19. TCRdb's table, derived via immunoSEQ multiplex PCR, lists solely in-frame clones and lacks some. The table has about 240,000 clones, approximately 86% seen once. The sequenced material came from PBMCs or T cells enriched from blood (not recorded which). These receptors were taken from a woman in her thirties or forties with acute COVID-19.

The chain recombines TRBV30 with TRBJ2-1; tentative D call: TRBD2 (5 bases). Germline loops: CDR1 GTSNPN, CDR2 SVGIG (reference sequence). This CDR3 spans 15 amino acids. Trimming took 0 bases from V and 0 from J, leaving 9 bases between them. CDR3 bases: TGTGCCTGGAGTGTGAAGCGGAGCTCCTACAATGAGCAGTTCTTC. Protein: CAWSVKRSSYNEQFF.

The chain links TRBV6-5 to TRBJ1-1; 8 bases are a match to TRBD1. The V and J ends lost 5 bases and 1 base, in that order; junction bases with no gene match: 6. Germline lookup yields CDR1 MNHEY and CDR2 SVGAGI. The CDR3 contains 15 residues. CDR3 bases: TGTGCCAGCAGTAGGGACAGGTCGCCGAACACTGAAGCTTTCTTT. Translation gives CASSRDRSPNTEAFF.

Regarding this clone: Other DNA sequences of this sample code for an identical CDR3. This chain uses TRBV19 with TRBJ2-5; D might be TRBD1 (5 bases). The CDR3 sequence is 13 residues long. Per the germline V gene, CDR1 is LNHDA and CDR2 is SQIVND (reference sequence). The V gene lost 4 bases and the J gene lost 1 base, with 7 bases spanning the gap. The CDR3 DNA reads TGTGCCAGTAGTACGCAGGGCCAAGAGACCCAGTACTTC. Translation: CASSTQGQETQYF.

The chain combines TRBV7-2 with TRBJ2-7; the D is unclear. Germline lookup yields CDR1 SGHTA and CDR2 FQGNSA. Trimming shortened V by 5 bases and J by 0 bases, and 14 bases separated the two germline ends. This CDR3 comprises 15 residues. The CDR3 spells CASSPARLSSYEQYF. DNA for the CDR3: TGTGCCAGCAGCCCGGCGAGACTGAGCTCCTACGAGCAGTACTTC.

The chain has TRBV10-1 and TRBJ2-1; 9 positions agree with TRBD2. CDR3 length: 17 amino acids. With V trimmed by 5 bases and J by 1 base, 9 bases remained unmatched. The germline CDR1 and CDR2 sequences are WNHNN and SYGVQD (reference sequence). This chain's CDR3 is CASSSLAGSGSYNEQFF. The CDR3 DNA reads as TGCGCCAGCAGTTCGCTAGCGGGATCGGGGTCCTACAATGAGCAGTTCTTC.

The V call is TRBV7-2, the J call TRBJ1-6, with a tentative D call TRBD1 (5 bases). This CDR3 comprises 14 residues. Germline CDR1 and CDR2: SGHTA and FQGNSA. Trimming took off 3 bases at V and 9 bases at J, with 12 bases between the two ends. The CDR3 sequence is CASSFGQAGSPLHF. In DNA form, the CDR3 reads TGTGCCAGCAGCTTCGGACAAGCGGGTTCACCCCTCCACTTT.

The chain links TRBV15 to TRBJ1-5, with unresolved D. The V end was cut by 4 bases, the J end by 4 bases, with 11 bases between. The CDR3 length is 14 residues. Germline V gene lookup returns CDR1 LNHNV and CDR2 YYDKDF (reference sequence). The CDR3 DNA follows: TGTGCCACCAGCATGAGTTTAGCAAATCAGCCCCAGCATTTT. This codes for CATSMSLANQPQHF.

The chain employs TRBV11-2 and TRBJ1-1; the D is unclear. Trimming cost V 0 bases and J 3 bases, with 11 bases left between them. Germline V gives CDR1 SGHAT, CDR2 FQNNGV. The CDR3 is 15 amino acids. The CDR3 region has the DNA TGTGCCAGCAGCTTAGATACTGGGGAGCACACTGAAGCTTTCTTT. It codes for CASSLDTGEHTEAFF.

This clone appeared a single time. CDR3 residues: CASSFPENIQYF. The CDR3 nucleotides read TGTGCCAGCAGTTTCCCAGAAAACATTCAGTACTTC. The gene calls are TRBV12-3 or TRBV12-4 and TRBJ2-4; D gene ambiguous. V was clipped by 3 bases and J by 5 bases, with 5 bases between them. The CDR3 has 12 residues.

This chain links TRBV7-8 with TRBJ1-1, with 9 bases aligning to TRBD1. V dropped 5 bases and J dropped 1; count of bases not matched to a gene: 5. Per the germline V gene, CDR1 is SGHVS and CDR2 is FQNEAQ. CDR3 size: 15 residues. CDR3 DNA: TGTGCCAGCAGCAATAGGGACAGGGAGAACACTGAAGCTTTCTTT. This encodes CASSNRDRENTEAFF. Complete variable domain (other parts from reference TRBV7-8 and TRBJ1-1): GAGVSQSPRYKVAKRGQDVALRCDPISGHVSLFWYQQALGQGPEFLTYFQNEAQLDKSGLPSDRFFAERPEGSVSTLKIQRTQQEDSAVYLCASSNRDRENTEAFFGQGTRLTVV.

V gene TRBV6-5 combines with J gene TRBJ2-5; D not certain. V lost 6 bases and J lost 5, with 16 bases in between. CDR1 and CDR2 from the germline V gene are MNHEY and SVGAGI. The CDR3 consists of 14 residues. CDR3 region: CASSVTNFGETQYF. The CDR3 bases are TGTGCCAGCAGCGTCACTAACTTTGGGGAGACCCAGTACTTC.

This rearrangement joins TRBV4-1 to TRBJ2-7; 7 bases are shared with TRBD1. V shed 4 bases, J shed 1 base, and the junction held 1 base outside the gene matches. In germline, CDR1 is MGHRA, CDR2 YSYEKL. The CDR3 length is 13 residues. As DNA, the CDR3 is TGCGCCAGCAGCCTGACAGGGTCCTACGAGCAGTACTTC. Amino acid sequence: CASSLTGSYEQYF.

J is TRBJ2-3 and V is TRBV5-4; 10 positions match TRBD2. V shed 2 bases and J 5 bases; nucleotides not matched to a gene: 5. The CDR3 has 15 residues. The germline CDR1 and CDR2 sequences are SGHNT and YYREEE (reference sequence). In DNA, the CDR3 is TGTGCCAGCAGCTTATCCAGCGGGAGGGTAGATACGCAGTATTTT. This translates into CASSLSSGRVDTQYF.

This chain uses TRBV27 with TRBJ2-2; D not resolved. V was pared by 3 bases and J by 2 bases, with 7 bases between. This CDR3 contains 14 residues. Germline CDR1 MNHEY, CDR2 SMNVEV (reference sequence). This CDR3 reads CASSFFQNTGELFF. CDR3 in DNA: TGTGCCAGCAGTTTTTTCCAAAACACCGGGGAGCTGTTTTTT.

The V gene is TRBV3-1 (or the pseudogene TRBV3-2), the J gene TRBJ2-7; 14 nucleotides match TRBD2. The CDR3 is made up of 16 amino acids. Germline CDR1 LGHDT, CDR2 YNNKEL (reference sequence). V shed 4 bases, J shed 6 bases, and the junction held 8 bases outside the gene matches. Written as DNA, the CDR3 is TGTGCCAGCAGCCGAGATTCCGGGACTAGCGGGAGCGAGCAGTACTTC. This translates into CASSRDSGTSGSEQYF.

The chain carries TRBV9 and TRBJ1-5; TRBD1 matches at 8 bases. The CDR3 contains 14 residues. Germline V lookup: CDR1 SGDLS, CDR2 YYNGEE. The junction had 1 base not matched to a gene; V was cut back by 3 bases and J by 2 bases. The CDR3 nucleotides are TGTGCCAGCAGCGCGACAGGGGGCAATCAGCCCCAGCATTTT. Translation gives CASSATGGNQPQHF.

The V and J genes are TRBV11-2 and TRBJ1-1, with D unclear. Germline assignment: CDR1 SGHAT and CDR2 FQNNGV. The CDR3 spans 14 residues. V lost 5 bases and J lost 3, with 13 bases in between. CDR3 residues: CASSPLGADTEAFF. The CDR3 nucleotides read TGTGCCAGCAGCCCTCTTGGCGCGGACACTGAAGCTTTCTTT.

The rearrangement joins TRBV12-1 to TRBJ2-2; the DNA was not used to check the table's D call, TRBD2. TRBV12-1 is noted as a pseudogene. The CDR3 contains 17 residues. The DNA for the CDR3 is TGTGCCAGCAGCTCCGAGGGGAGCGGGAGGTCGACCGGGGAGCTGTTTTTT. As protein: CASSSEGSGRSTGELFF.

The chain employs TRBV5-1 and TRBJ1-1; no firm D call. The germline gives CDR1 SGHRS, CDR2 YFSETQ. The CDR3 consists of 13 residues. Trimming removed 0 bases from V and 0 bases from J, with 3 bases in between. CDR3: CASSLVLNTEAFF. The DNA of the CDR3 is TGCGCCAGCAGCTTGGTATTGAACACTGAAGCTTTCTTT.

The CDR3 coding sequence is TGTGCCAGCTCACCCCGCGGGGGTAATGAAAAACTGTTTTTT. It translates to CASSPRGGNEKLFF. The chain is built from TRBV18 and TRBJ1-4; tentative D call: TRBD1 (5 bases). Germline CDR1 reads KGHSH; CDR2 reads LQKENI. V lost 3 bases and J 4 bases, leaving 9 bases between the germline ends. This CDR3 has 14 amino acids.

CDR3 coding DNA: TGTGCCAGCAGTTCAAGCGGGACCTACGAGCAGTACTTC. It is translated as CASSSSGTYEQYF. The V and J genes are TRBV7-9 and TRBJ2-7; 7 bases align to TRBD2. This CDR3 is 13 amino acids long. The trim removed 6 bases at V and 2 bases at J, leaving 4 bases unmatched. CDR1 is SEHNR, CDR2 FQNEAQ, per germline (reference sequence).

This clone was counted a single time. The rearrangement uses TRBV7-8 and TRBJ1-2; TRBD1 might be the D (5 bases). CDR3 length equals 14 residues. V lost 3 bases and J 4 bases, leaving 12 bases between the germline ends. Germline lookup yields CDR1 SGHVS and CDR2 FQNEAQ. The CDR3 protein is CASSLAGTLYGYTF. The DNA of the CDR3 is TGTGCCAGCAGCTTGGCCGGGACTCTCTATGGCTACACCTTC.

The chain recombines TRBV27 with TRBJ1-5; TRBD1 might be the D (5 bases). CDR3 size: 15 residues. Trimming removed 6 bases at V and 4 bases at J, with 16 bases between. The germline V gene has CDR1 MNHEY and CDR2 SMNVEV (reference sequence). The CDR3 DNA reads TGTGCCAGCAGACCTCAGGAACAGGATAATCAGCCCCAGCATTTT. It translates to CASRPQEQDNQPQHF.

V gene TRBV9 combines with J gene TRBJ1-1; no clear D. The ends were cut back, 0 bases at V and 1 base at J, with 16 bases in the middle. CDR1 is SGDLS and CDR2 is YYNGEE in the germline V gene. This CDR3 contains 17 residues. The CDR3 DNA sequence: TGTGCCAGCAGCGTAGTTGAATTGGCGGGAGGGAACACTGAAGCTTTCTTT. The encoded protein is CASSVVELAGGNTEAFF.

The chain recombines TRBV1 with TRBJ1-2. TRBV1 is termed a pseudogene. The CDR3 is 14 residues long. The CDR3 spells CTSSQGGENYGYTF. In nucleotides, the CDR3 is TGCACCAGCAGCCAAGGCGGGGAGAACTATGGCTACACCTTC.

The CDR3 DNA reads as TGTGCCAGCAGCCCAAACATTAACACTGAAGCTTTCTTT. This encodes CASSPNINTEAFF. V is TRBV27 and J is TRBJ1-1; D is ambiguous. Trimming removed 6 bases from V and 2 bases from J, with 10 bases in between. This CDR3 has 13 residues. Per the germline V gene, CDR1 is MNHEY and CDR2 is SMNVEV (reference sequence).

The chain couples TRBV10-3 to TRBJ2-7; 8 positions match TRBD2. The CDR3 has 12 amino acids. The germline V gene encodes CDR1 ENHRY and CDR2 SYGVKD. The J segment lost 6 bases and the V segment lost 10 bases, leaving 8 bases of the junction unmatched. CDR3 amino acids: CATSQRESEQYF. CDR3 DNA: TGTGCCACCTCCCAGCGGGAGTCCGAGCAGTACTTC.

This clone occurred a few times. J is TRBJ2-2 and V is TRBV6-5, with 8 bases aligning to TRBD2. This CDR3 comprises 14 residues. V lost 6 bases to trimming and J lost 5 bases; unmatched junction nucleotides: 5. Germline assignment: CDR1 MNHEY and CDR2 SVGAGI. The CDR3 region has the DNA TGTGCCAGCAGAGGGACTAGAGATACCGGGGAGCTGTTTTTT. Its protein product is CASRGTRDTGELFF.

The chain links TRBV5-1 to TRBJ2-1; 12 nucleotides align to TRBD2. This CDR3 comprises 15 residues. Germline trimming cut 5 bases from V and 5 bases from J; bases unmatched to any gene: 5. Germline V gene data show CDR1 as SGHRS and CDR2 as YFSETQ. The chain's CDR3 is CASSATSGRNNEQFF. In DNA form, the CDR3 reads TGCGCCAGCAGTGCCACTAGCGGGAGGAACAATGAGCAGTTCTTC. Combining the CDR3 with reference TRBV5-1 and TRBJ2-1 gives the whole variable domain KAGVTQTPRYLIKTRGQQVTLSCSPISGHRSVSWYQQTPGQGLQFLFEYFSETQRNKGNFPGRFSGRQFSNSRSEMNVSTLELGDSALYLCASSATSGRNNEQFFGPGTRLTVL.

This clone has just one count. The sample holds other DNA sequences that translate to the same CDR3. V usage is TRBV4-1 and J usage is TRBJ2-1, with D possibly being TRBD2 (6 bases). V was cut by 4 bases and J by 0 bases, with 10 bases left in between. The CDR3 covers 15 residues. The germline V gene has CDR1 MGHRA and CDR2 YSYEKL. As DNA, the CDR3 is TGCGCCAGCAGCCCCACCGGGAGCTCCTACAATGAGCAGTTCTTC. This encodes CASSPTGSSYNEQFF.

The J gene is TRBJ1-6, the V gene TRBV5-1; 7 bases fit TRBD1. After removal of 0 bases from V and 5 bases from J, the junction contained 2 bases not matched to a gene. This CDR3 has 15 amino acids. Germline V CDR1 and CDR2: SGHRS, YFSETQ. CDR3 DNA sequence: TGCGCCAGCAGCTTGGACAGGGGTCATAATTCACCCCTCCACTTT. Residues: CASSLDRGHNSPLHF.

The CDR3 region is CASSVVGQGEAFF. Written as DNA, the CDR3 is TGTGCCAGCAGCGTAGTCGGGCAGGGCGAGGCTTTCTTT. The chain combines TRBV9 with TRBJ1-1; possibly TRBD1 for D (5 bases). Trimming pared 0 bases from V and 11 bases from J, leaving 14 bases between. The germline V gene has CDR1 SGDLS and CDR2 YYNGEE. The CDR3 consists of 13 residues.